This TCR beta chain was obtained from a study of blood T cells in healthy people across ages. The study's findings and limits: The recorded TCR beta diversity per million T cells decreased in a roughly linear manner with age. For the donors, CMV status was unknown and possibly confounded expanded clonotype changes.

Only a few counts were recorded for this clonotype. What it binds is not known. PCR was performed a second time for 7 to 11 cycles using a sample-barcoded 5' primer and a J-beta primer mix. Tagging of each cDNA molecule was performed by a template-switch adaptor with 12 random nucleotides. TCRdb independently ran MiXCR on the 5' RACE reads; one entry per CDR3 protein. The sample lists about a million distinct CDR3 sequences; around two fifths were seen once. Donors gave around 10 milliliters of peripheral blood apiece. Looked up from germline, CDR1 is LGHDT and CDR2 is YNNKEL (reference sequence). V was clipped by 4 bases and J by 1 base; unmatched bases: 14. The CDR3 is made up of 18 amino acids.

The gene calls are TRBV3-1 and TRBJ2-5, with 8 bases that match TRBD2. What was sequenced was blood. The source is a man aged 18 to 29 in good health. The CDR3 bases are TGTGCCAGCAGCCCAGTCCTTGCGGGGGGACCCTCCCAAGAGACCCAGTACTTC. This encodes CASSPVLAGGPSQETQYF.